This passage covers 14 T cell receptor beta chains from one sample sequenced in a study of control samples from healthy donors and cancer patients. Assay: immunoSEQ multiplex PCR; the TCRdb copy retains only in-frame clones and omits some. The sample gives fewer than 200,000 clones, around 93% of which show up once; about 4% is in the top ten. Sequenced sample: blood. The receptors shown here come from a woman aged 55-75 years in good health.

This chain uses TRBV10-3 with TRBJ1-2; D is possibly TRBD1 (5 bases). The CDR3 runs to 14 residues. V was cut by 10 bases and J by 9 bases, with 24 bases left in between. Germline loops: CDR1 ENHRY, CDR2 SYGVKD. The CDR3 sequence: CATGVGGAGWSYTF. CDR3 bases: TGTGCCACCGGAGTTGGGGGTGCGGGTTGGAGCTACACCTTC.

This clone has just one count. The chain links TRBV6-5 to TRBJ1-6; D call uncertain. Germline CDR1 and CDR2: MNHEY and SVGAGI. Trimming left V 2 bases short and J 8 bases short, with 13 bases between. The CDR3 is made up of 15 amino acids. CDR3 sequence (DNA): TGTGCCAGCAGTTACGATGGCAGGTCCTATTCACCCCTCCACTTT. Translation: CASSYDGRSYSPLHF.

The J gene is TRBJ1-1, the V gene TRBV4-1, with D uncertain. Germline assignment: CDR1 MGHRA and CDR2 YSYEKL. V gave up 0 bases and J gave up 11 bases, with 16 bases separating them. CDR3 size: 14 residues. The CDR3 reads CASSQEAQVFQAFF. CDR3 in DNA: TGCGCCAGCAGCCAAGAAGCCCAGGTTTTCCAGGCTTTCTTT.

V usage is TRBV6-5 and J usage is TRBJ1-2; D gene ambiguous. The CDR3 loop spans 14 amino acids. The germline V gene encodes CDR1 MNHEY and CDR2 SVGAGI. Between the trimmed V and J ends, which lost 2 bases and 2 bases, there was a span of 9 bases. The CDR3 DNA sequence: TGTGCCAGCAGTTACGACGGTCAAAACTATGGCTACACCTTC. Amino acid sequence: CASSYDGQNYGYTF.

The rearrangement links TRBV12-3 or TRBV12-4 to TRBJ1-2, with D hard to call. The V end was cut by 6 bases, the J end by 2 bases, with 10 bases between. This CDR3 is built from 13 residues. The DNA of the CDR3 is TGTGCCAGCAGCCCTACACAGAACTATGGCTACACCTTC. This sequence encodes CASSPTQNYGYTF.

This rearrangement joins TRBV6-4 to TRBJ1-1; D is possibly TRBD1 (6 bases). The CDR3 runs 15 residues. V shed 4 bases and J shed 5 bases, with 17 bases lying between them. CDR1 and CDR2 from the germline V gene are MRHNA and SNTAGT. The CDR3 loop is CASSVDMGGGTEAFF. The CDR3 DNA reads TGTGCCAGCAGTGTCGACATGGGGGGCGGAACTGAAGCTTTCTTT.

V gene TRBV5-3 combines with J gene TRBJ2-7, with TRBD1 identical over 7 bases. TRBV5-3 is sorted into the ORF group, with uncertain function. The junction had 10 bases not matched to a gene; V was cut back by 5 bases and J by 5 bases. The CDR3 length is 14 residues. CDR3 sequence: CARRATGTSDEQYF. Here the CDR3 DNA reads TGTGCCAGAAGAGCGACAGGGACGTCCGACGAGCAGTACTTC.

V usage is TRBV7-9 and J usage is TRBJ1-6; the match to TRBD1 covers 10 bases. The germline CDR1 and CDR2 sequences are SEHNR and FQNEAQ (reference sequence). There are 14 residues in the CDR3. Trimming at V came to 3 bases and at J to 9 bases, leaving 2 bases not matched to a gene. Written as DNA, the CDR3 is TGTGCCAGCAGCTTCGGACAGGGGGTTTCACCCCTCCACTTT. Translated, it gives CASSFGQGVSPLHF.

J is TRBJ2-2 and V is TRBV13; the match to TRBD2 covers 7 bases. Germline CDR1 reads PRHDT; CDR2 reads FYEKMQ (reference sequence). This CDR3 comprises 17 residues. V lost 4 bases to trimming and J lost 4 bases; unmatched junction nucleotides: 12. The CDR3 loop is CASSSYMLAASTGELFF. The CDR3 DNA sequence: TGTGCCAGCAGCTCCTACATGCTAGCGGCGTCCACCGGGGAGCTGTTTTTT.

The rearrangement joins TRBV24-1 to TRBJ1-2; a weak D match, TRBD1 (6 bases). Looked up from germline, CDR1 is KGHDR and CDR2 is SFDVKD. The length of the CDR3 is 15 residues. V lost 4 bases, J lost 4 bases, and 15 bases lay in between. The DNA for the CDR3 is TGTGCCACCAGTGACGGCCGGGACATAGGCTATGGCTACACCTTC. It encodes CATSDGRDIGYGYTF.

The CDR3: CATRGFGNTIYF. The CDR3 DNA follows: TGTGCCACCAGGGGCTTTGGAAACACCATATATTTT. The chain joins TRBV3-1 (or the pseudogene TRBV3-2) to TRBJ1-3, with D perhaps TRBD1 (6 bases). Germline CDR1 is LGHDT and CDR2 is YNNKEL (reference sequence). This CDR3 is 12 amino acids long. V lost 10 bases, J lost 3 bases, and 10 bases lay in between.

V and J are TRBV5-1 and TRBJ1-2, with 8 bases lining up with TRBD1. J lost 12 bases, V lost 4 bases, and 11 bases had no gene match. In germline, CDR1 is SGHRS, CDR2 YFSETQ. The CDR3 runs 13 residues. The CDR3 spells CASSHADRDHNTF. The DNA for the CDR3 is TGCGCCAGCAGCCATGCGGACAGGGACCATAACACCTTC.

V usage is TRBV4-2 and J usage is TRBJ2-7, with TRBD2 matching 14 bases. CDR1 is LGHNA, CDR2 YNFKEQ, per germline. The CDR3 totals 17 residues. J was trimmed by 2 bases and V by 3 bases; bases with no gene match: 6. CDR3 nucleotides: TGTGCCAGCAGCCAGCTGGGACTAGCGGGGGCACCCTACGAGCAGTACTTC. Amino acid sequence: CASSQLGLAGAPYEQYF.

This clone was observed once. The chain recombines TRBV4-3 with TRBJ1-2; D unresolved. This CDR3 spans 15 amino acids. V gave up 4 bases and J gave up 4 bases, with 16 bases separating them. Germline V lookup: CDR1 LGHNA, CDR2 YSLEER. The CDR3 is CASSLYRGPTYGYTF. CDR3 DNA: TGCGCCAGCAGCCTATATCGTGGGCCAACCTATGGCTACACCTTC.